One and the same sample provided the 30 T cell receptor beta chains below, sequenced in a study of human T cells and chemical hapten exposure. Unique molecular identifiers were affixed to discrete cDNA molecules within the library. TCRdb re-analysed the reads in MiXCR, keeping a single row per CDR3 protein. In the table there are under 4,000 distinct CDR3 sequences, approximately 51% of which are singletons. The authors extracted total RNA from unfractionated whole blood. The material sequenced was whole blood. Receptors were obtained from a human donor who had alopecia or was a healthy volunteer (not recorded which). Some clones in this sample may be carry-over from other donors' samples. This table probably holds off-target reads from a library built for another chain.

The rearrangement uses TRBV20-1 and TRBJ2-7, with D possibly being TRBD1 (6 bases). The germline CDR1 and CDR2 sequences are DFQATT and SNEGSKA (reference sequence). The CDR3 contains 15 residues. V shed 2 bases and J shed 7 bases, with 21 bases lying between them. CDR3 amino acids: CSARTGTTLYGEQYF. The CDR3 DNA reads TGCAGTGCTAGAACCGGGACAACCCTCTATGGGGAGCAGTACTTC.

This clonotype has just one count. The CDR3 nucleotides are TGTGCCAGCTCACCAGACAGACAAGAGACCCAGTACTTC. Amino acids: CASSPDRQETQYF. V and J are TRBV18 and TRBJ2-5; D may be TRBD1 (5 bases). V was shortened by 2 bases and J by 2 bases, with 6 bases between the two germline ends. Germline V lookup: CDR1 KGHSH, CDR2 LQKENI. The CDR3 loop spans 13 amino acids.

This clonotype was seen once. The J gene is TRBJ2-1, the V gene TRBV5-1, with D tentatively TRBD2 (5 bases). Germline V gives CDR1 SGHRS, CDR2 YFSETQ. This CDR3 region has 15 residues. The ends were cut back, 0 bases at V and 4 bases at J, with 11 bases in the middle. CDR3 nucleotides: TGCGCCAGCAGCTTGGGACGGACTGCATACAATGAGCAGTTCTTC. Translating it yields CASSLGRTAYNEQFF.

This chain joins TRBV11-2 and TRBJ2-1; D perhaps matches TRBD1 (5 bases). Per germline, CDR1 SGHAT and CDR2 FQNNGV. The CDR3 runs to 13 residues. Trimming stripped 5 bases from V and 2 bases from J, with 7 bases between. The CDR3 loop reads CASSRRAYNEQFF. The CDR3 region has the DNA TGTGCCAGCAGCCGCAGGGCCTACAATGAGCAGTTCTTC. Using reference TRBV11-2 and TRBJ2-1 for the parts outside the CDR3, the full variable domain is EAGVAQSPRYKIIEKRQSVAFWCNPISGHATLYWYQQILGQGPKLLIQFQNNGVVDDSQLPKDRFSAERLKGVDSTLKIQPAKLEDSAVYLCASSRRAYNEQFFGPGTRLTVL.

This sequence joins TRBV12-5 and TRBJ2-3, with D maybe TRBD2 (7 bases). This CDR3 spans 13 amino acids. Germline CDR1 and CDR2: LGHNT and FRNRAP. Trimming took off 3 bases at V and 6 bases at J, with 10 bases between the two ends. The CDR3 bases are TGTGCTAGTGGTTTAGGGGGGGAGGATACGCAGTATTTT. Translated: CASGLGGEDTQYF.

The chain uses TRBV5-6 and TRBJ2-4; 7 nucleotides agree with TRBD1. This CDR3 region has 13 residues. Germline V CDR1 and CDR2: SGHDT, YYEEEE. The trim removed 1 base at V and 6 bases at J, leaving 1 base unmatched. CDR3 sequence reads: CASSLWDRNIQYF. In nucleotides, the CDR3 is TGTGCCAGCAGCTTGTGGGACAGAAACATTCAGTACTTC.

CDR3 bases: TGCGCCAGCAGCTTGTACGCTGCAAACTCTGGGGCCAACGTCCTGACTTTC. Its protein is CASSLYAANSGANVLTF. This chain joins TRBV5-1 and TRBJ2-6, with unresolved D. Germline values: CDR1 SGHRS, CDR2 YFSETQ. The CDR3 runs to 17 residues. V shed 1 base and J shed 0 bases, with 11 bases lying between them.

The CDR3 here is CASTPHPGSQETQYF. The CDR3 region has the DNA TGTGCCAGCACCCCTCATCCGGGTTCCCAAGAGACCCAGTACTTC. V usage is TRBV12-3 or TRBV12-4 and J usage is TRBJ2-5; D gene uncertain. Between the trimmed V and J ends, which lost 7 bases and 1 base, there was a span of 16 bases. The CDR3 is made up of 15 amino acids.

The chain recombines TRBV12-3 or TRBV12-4 with TRBJ1-1; 7 nucleotides match TRBD1. The CDR3 contains 12 residues. J gave up 5 bases and V 5 bases, and 2 bases lay outside the gene matches. The CDR3 DNA is TGTGCCAGCAGTCAACAGGGGACTGAAGCTTTCTTT. Amino acid sequence: CASSQQGTEAFF.

The chain has TRBV12-3 or TRBV12-4 and TRBJ2-4, with no clear D. Trimming stripped 6 bases from V and 1 base from J, with 10 bases between. The CDR3 contains 14 residues. CDR3 region: CASSHPPAKNIQYF. The CDR3 region has the DNA TGTGCCAGCAGCCACCCCCCTGCCAAAAACATTCAGTACTTC.

The CDR3 is CASSHNKGIPTF. Here the CDR3 DNA reads TGTGCCAGCAGCCACAATAAGGGGATCCCCACCTTC. The chain has TRBV12-3 or TRBV12-4 and TRBJ1-2; possibly TRBD1 for D (5 bases). V was clipped by 6 bases and J by 13 bases, with 18 bases between them. The CDR3 totals 12 residues.

The chain combines TRBV11-2 with TRBJ2-1; 7 nucleotides align to TRBD1. The CDR3 has 16 residues. Germline assignment: CDR1 SGHAT and CDR2 FQNNGV. Trimming cost V 3 bases and J 4 bases; bases outside gene matches: 9. CDR3 sequence: CASSFFRDRAYNEQFF. DNA for the CDR3: TGTGCCAGCAGCTTTTTCCGGGACAGAGCATACAATGAGCAGTTCTTC.

J is TRBJ2-7 and V is TRBV29-1; 9 nucleotides align to TRBD1. Per the germline V gene, CDR1 is SQVTM and CDR2 is ANQGSEA. The CDR3 is 13 amino acids. Germline trimming cut 1 base from V and 4 bases from J; bases unmatched to any gene: 2. The CDR3 sequence: CSVEAGQGYEQYF. In DNA, the CDR3 is TGCAGCGTTGAAGCCGGACAGGGGTACGAGCAGTACTTC.

This clonotype was seen more than once but under ten times. This chain joins TRBV11-2 and TRBJ2-7, with 9 bases matching TRBD2. CDR1 is SGHAT, CDR2 FQNNGV, per germline. The CDR3 consists of 17 residues. J was trimmed by 3 bases and V by 4 bases; bases with no gene match: 13. CDR3 sequence reads: CASSSHGRGGGGYEQYF. The CDR3 coding sequence is TGTGCCAGCAGCTCCCACGGTCGTGGCGGGGGGGGCTACGAGCAGTACTTC.

This clonotype was detected only a few times. The chain couples TRBV20-1 to TRBJ2-3; 8 positions match TRBD1. Germline V lookup: CDR1 DFQATT, CDR2 SNEGSKA (reference sequence). V was pared by 5 bases and J by 2 bases, with 3 bases of the junction left unmatched. The CDR3 loop spans 13 amino acids. The CDR3 sequence is CSADRGDTDTQYF. The CDR3 DNA is TGCAGTGCTGACAGGGGCGACACAGATACGCAGTATTTT.

The chain employs TRBV7-9 and TRBJ1-2; D uncertain. Germline values: CDR1 SEHNR, CDR2 FQNEAQ (reference sequence). V gave up 5 bases and J gave up 0 bases, with 13 bases separating them. The CDR3 totals 15 residues. CDR3 sequence reads: CASSPTETPNYGYTF. CDR3 DNA: TGTGCCAGCAGCCCCACGGAGACGCCTAACTATGGCTACACCTTC.

The rearrangement joins TRBV10-2 to TRBJ2-1; 9 positions match TRBD2. This CDR3 is built from 12 residues. The trim removed 6 bases at V and 10 bases at J, leaving 4 bases unmatched. Germline values: CDR1 WSHSY, CDR2 SAAADI. Here the CDR3 reads CASSSGLAEQFF. The CDR3 coding sequence is TGCGCCAGCAGCTCGGGACTAGCAGAGCAGTTCTTC.

This chain links TRBV6-5 with TRBJ2-7; D uncertain. The CDR3 is 10 residues long. V lost 5 bases and J lost 8, with 7 bases in between. CDR1 and CDR2 from the germline V gene are MNHEY and SVGAGI. This CDR3 is CASSGRKQYF. CDR3 coding DNA: TGTGCCAGCAGTGGAAGGAAGCAGTACTTC.

By sample fraction, this clonotype is large. The CDR3 region has the DNA TGTGCCAGCAGTTTATTGGGTAGCGAGGTAAACATTCAGTACTTC. Translated: CASSLLGSEVNIQYF. The chain joins TRBV28 to TRBJ2-4; a weak D match, TRBD2 (5 bases). The CDR3 is 15 amino acids. Germline-derived CDR1 and CDR2 are MDHEN and SYDVKM. V lost 1 base to trimming and J lost 6 bases, with 13 bases between them. Variable domain in full (rest from reference TRBV28 and TRBJ2-4): DVKVTQSSRYLVKRTGEKVFLECVQDMDHENMFWYRQDPGLGLRLIYFSYDVKMKEKGDIPEGYSVSREKKERFSLILESASTNQTSMYLCASSLLGSEVNIQYFGAGTRLSVL.

The rearrangement uses TRBV20-1 and TRBJ2-2, with a tentative D call TRBD2 (6 bases). The V and J ends lost 3 bases and 4 bases respectively, with 21 bases between them. This CDR3 has 17 amino acids. Germline V gene sequence: CDR1 DFQATT, CDR2 SNEGSKA (reference sequence). In DNA form, the CDR3 reads TGCAGTGCTAGGACTAAACTACCCGCGGGAAGCACCGGGGAGCTGTTTTTT. It is translated as CSARTKLPAGSTGELFF.

This clonotype was seen a few times. The rearrangement joins TRBV4-3 to TRBJ2-3; D is unclear. The CDR3 length is 14 residues. Germline V gene data show CDR1 as LGHNA and CDR2 as YSLEER. The germline V and J ends were trimmed by 0 bases and 4 bases, with 8 bases remaining between them. CDR3 in amino acids: CASSQDMASDTQYF. CDR3 nucleotide sequence: TGCGCCAGCAGCCAAGATATGGCTTCAGATACGCAGTATTTT.

This clonotype was found a few times. The chain employs TRBV28 and TRBJ2-1, with D unresolved. Germline V CDR1 and CDR2: MDHEN, SYDVKM. V dropped 1 base and J dropped 7 bases, with 5 bases sitting between them. This CDR3 comprises 12 residues. The CDR3 spells CASSLLTNEQFF. DNA of the CDR3: TGTGCCAGCAGTTTATTGACTAATGAGCAGTTCTTC.

The rearrangement links TRBV5-1 to TRBJ2-1; TRBD1 is a possible D gene (6 bases). The CDR3 consists of 15 residues. Germline V gene sequence: CDR1 SGHRS, CDR2 YFSETQ. V lost 0 bases to trimming and J lost 0 bases, with 7 bases between them. The CDR3 nucleotides read TGCGCCAGCAGCTTGGTGGGGGCCTCCTACAATGAGCAGTTCTTC. Translated, it gives CASSLVGASYNEQFF.

V usage is TRBV4-1 and J usage is TRBJ2-1; 7 bases map to TRBD2. The CDR3 contains 17 residues. The germline CDR1 and CDR2 sequences are MGHRA and YSYEKL. The ends lost 0 bases at V and 8 bases at J; junction bases unmatched: 13. This chain's CDR3 is CASSQDQWEGPWDEQFF. In nucleotides, the CDR3 is TGCGCCAGCAGCCAAGATCAGTGGGAGGGCCCTTGGGATGAGCAGTTCTTC.

About this clonotype itself: Relative to the germline gene, one junction end is altered; a read error may explain this. This sequence joins TRBV7-7 and TRBJ2-7, with D perhaps matching TRBD2 (6 bases). This CDR3 is built from 15 residues. CDR1 SSHAT and CDR2 FNYEAQ come from the germline V gene (reference sequence). The chain's CDR3 is CASSLADGNHYEQYF. The CDR3 nucleotides are TGTGCTAGCAGCTTAGCGGACGGGAACCACTACGAGCAGTACTTC.

The chain's CDR3 is CASSPGTGTEAFF. In nucleotides, the CDR3 is TGTGCCAGCAGCCCTGGGACGGGCACTGAAGCTTTCTTT. The chain combines TRBV7-9 with TRBJ1-1; TRBD1 might be the D (5 bases). The CDR3 contains 13 residues. Trimming took off 5 bases at V and 4 bases at J, with 11 bases between the two ends. CDR1 and CDR2 (germline): SEHNR, FQNEAQ (reference sequence).

The rearrangement links TRBV18 to TRBJ2-3, with TRBD2 identical over 7 bases. The CDR3 has 14 residues. J was trimmed by 6 bases and V by 3 bases; bases with no gene match: 6. Germline lookup yields CDR1 KGHSH and CDR2 LQKENI. CDR3 nucleotide sequence: TGTGCCAGCTCACCCCGACTAGCTTGGGATACGCAGTATTTT. Translating it yields CASSPRLAWDTQYF.

This clonotype was recorded only once. This chain joins TRBV6-1 and TRBJ2-7; D remains unclear. From germline, CDR1 is MNHNS and CDR2 SASEGT. The length of the CDR3 is 13 residues. V was trimmed by 11 bases and J by 3 bases, leaving 17 bases between them. The CDR3 is CAGSDGPNYEQYV. The CDR3, as DNA: TGTGCCGGATCGGACGGACCTAACTACGAGCAGTACGTC.

This clonotype has just a few counts. The chain is built from TRBV18 and TRBJ2-5; D is unclear. The CDR3 contains 11 residues. V dropped 5 bases and J dropped 2 bases, with 3 bases sitting between them. The germline V gene has CDR1 KGHSH and CDR2 LQKENI. DNA of the CDR3: TGTGCCAGCTCAGCACAAGAGACCCAGTACTTC. Protein product: CASSAQETQYF.

The chain employs TRBV28 and TRBJ2-7, with 7 bases aligning to TRBD2. The CDR3 extends over 15 amino acids. V dropped 4 bases and J dropped 2; count of bases not matched to a gene: 8. Per germline, CDR1 MDHEN and CDR2 SYDVKM. CDR3 region: CASSSPASGTYEQYF. In DNA, the CDR3 is TGTGCCAGCAGTTCCCCGGCTAGCGGTACCTACGAGCAGTACTTC.